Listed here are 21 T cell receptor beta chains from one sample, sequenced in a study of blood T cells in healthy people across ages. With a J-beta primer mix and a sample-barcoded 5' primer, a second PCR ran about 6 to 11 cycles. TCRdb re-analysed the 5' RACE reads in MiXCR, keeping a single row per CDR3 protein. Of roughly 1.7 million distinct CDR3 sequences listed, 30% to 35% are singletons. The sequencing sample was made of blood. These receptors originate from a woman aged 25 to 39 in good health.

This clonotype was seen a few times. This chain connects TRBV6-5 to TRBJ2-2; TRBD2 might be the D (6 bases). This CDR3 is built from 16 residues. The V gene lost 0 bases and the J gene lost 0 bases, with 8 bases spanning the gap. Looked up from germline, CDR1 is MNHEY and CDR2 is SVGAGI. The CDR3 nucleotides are TGTGCCAGCAGTTACTCCCTAGCGTCGAACACCGGGGAGCTGTTTTTT. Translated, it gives CASSYSLASNTGELFF.

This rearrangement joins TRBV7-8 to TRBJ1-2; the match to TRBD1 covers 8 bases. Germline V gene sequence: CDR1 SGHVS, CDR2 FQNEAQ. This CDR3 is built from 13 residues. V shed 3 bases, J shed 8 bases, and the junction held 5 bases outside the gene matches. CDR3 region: CASSFDRGNGYTF. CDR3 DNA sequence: TGTGCCAGCAGCTTTGACAGGGGTAACGGCTACACCTTC.

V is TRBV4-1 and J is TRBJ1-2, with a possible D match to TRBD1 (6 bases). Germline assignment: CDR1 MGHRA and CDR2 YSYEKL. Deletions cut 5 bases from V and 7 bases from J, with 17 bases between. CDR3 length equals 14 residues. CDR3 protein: CASSGDTPGCGYTF. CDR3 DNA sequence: TGCGCCAGCAGCGGGGACACACCTGGCTGTGGCTACACCTTC.

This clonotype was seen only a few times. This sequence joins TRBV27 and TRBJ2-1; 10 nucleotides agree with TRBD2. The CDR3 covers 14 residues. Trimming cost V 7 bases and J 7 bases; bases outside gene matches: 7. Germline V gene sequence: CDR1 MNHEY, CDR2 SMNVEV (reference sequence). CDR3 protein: CASKLAGAFNEQFF. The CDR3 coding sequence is TGTGCCAGCAAGCTAGCGGGAGCGTTTAATGAGCAGTTCTTC.

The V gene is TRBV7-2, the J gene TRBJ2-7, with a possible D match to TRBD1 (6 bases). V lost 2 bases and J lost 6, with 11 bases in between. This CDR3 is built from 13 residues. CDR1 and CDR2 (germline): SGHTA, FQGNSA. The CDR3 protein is CASSLSRGFEQYF. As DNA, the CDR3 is TGTGCCAGCAGCTTAAGCAGGGGTTTCGAGCAGTACTTC.

The CDR3 DNA reads as TGCGCCAGCAGCTTGGAGGGTCGGGAACAAGAGACCCAGTACTTC. Translated: CASSLEGREQETQYF. This chain uses TRBV5-1 with TRBJ2-5, with D possibly being TRBD2 (5 bases). Deletions cut 0 bases from V and 2 bases from J, with 11 bases between. Germline V lookup: CDR1 SGHRS, CDR2 YFSETQ. CDR3 size: 15 residues.

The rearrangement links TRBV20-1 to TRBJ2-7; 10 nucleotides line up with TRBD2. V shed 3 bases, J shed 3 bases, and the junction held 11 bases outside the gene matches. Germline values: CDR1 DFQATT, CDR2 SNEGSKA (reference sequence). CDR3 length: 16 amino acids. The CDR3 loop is CSASKGLASGSYEQYF. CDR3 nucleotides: TGCAGTGCTAGTAAAGGTCTGGCTAGCGGGAGCTACGAGCAGTACTTC.

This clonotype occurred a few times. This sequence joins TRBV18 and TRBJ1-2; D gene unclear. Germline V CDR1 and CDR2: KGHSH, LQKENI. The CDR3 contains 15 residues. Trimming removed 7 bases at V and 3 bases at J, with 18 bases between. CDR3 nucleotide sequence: TGTGCCAGCTTCGGCGGGCGGACTGCTCACTATGGCTACACCTTC. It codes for CASFGGRTAHYGYTF.

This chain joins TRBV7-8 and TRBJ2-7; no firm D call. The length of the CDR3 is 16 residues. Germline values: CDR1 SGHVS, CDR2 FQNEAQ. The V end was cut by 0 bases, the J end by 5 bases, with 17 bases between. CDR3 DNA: TGTGCCAGCAGCTTAGCGCAAGGGAATTGGGTTGACGAGCAGTACTTC. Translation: CASSLAQGNWVDEQYF.

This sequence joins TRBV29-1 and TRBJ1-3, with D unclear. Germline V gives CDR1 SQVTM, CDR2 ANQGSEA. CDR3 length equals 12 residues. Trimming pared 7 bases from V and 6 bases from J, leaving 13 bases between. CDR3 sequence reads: CSARPSENTIYF. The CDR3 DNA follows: TGCAGCGCTCGACCCAGCGAAAACACCATATATTTT. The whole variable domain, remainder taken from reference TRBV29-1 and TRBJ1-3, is SAVISQKPSRDICQRGTSLTIQCQVDSQVTMMFWYRQQPGQSLTLIATANQGSEATYESGFVIDKFPISRPNLTFSTLTVSNMSPEDSSIYLCSARPSENTIYFGEGSWLTVV.

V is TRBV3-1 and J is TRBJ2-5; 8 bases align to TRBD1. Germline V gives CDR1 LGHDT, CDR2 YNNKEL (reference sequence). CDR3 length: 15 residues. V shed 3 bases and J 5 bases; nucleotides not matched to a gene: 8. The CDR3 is CASSQTGVQAETQYF. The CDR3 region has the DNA TGTGCCAGCAGCCAGACAGGGGTCCAAGCGGAGACCCAGTACTTC.

This CDR3 reads CASSLTANSGANVLTF. CDR3 DNA: TGTGCCAGCAGCTTGACAGCTAACTCTGGGGCCAACGTCCTGACTTTC. The J gene is TRBJ2-6, the V gene TRBV11-2; D is perhaps TRBD1 (5 bases). In germline, CDR1 is SGHAT, CDR2 FQNNGV. V shed 3 bases and J shed 0 bases, with 9 bases lying between them. This CDR3 region has 16 residues. The full variable domain, rest sourced from reference TRBV11-2 and TRBJ2-6, is EAGVAQSPRYKIIEKRQSVAFWCNPISGHATLYWYQQILGQGPKLLIQFQNNGVVDDSQLPKDRFSAERLKGVDSTLKIQPAKLEDSAVYLCASSLTANSGANVLTFGAGSRLTVL.

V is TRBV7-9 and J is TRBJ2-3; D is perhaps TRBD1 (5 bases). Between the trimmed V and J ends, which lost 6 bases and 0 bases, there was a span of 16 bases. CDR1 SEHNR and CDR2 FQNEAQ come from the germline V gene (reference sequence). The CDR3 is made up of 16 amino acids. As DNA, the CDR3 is TGTGCCAGCAGTCTGACTTTGGGGCAGAGCACAGATACGCAGTATTTT. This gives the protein CASSLTLGQSTDTQYF.

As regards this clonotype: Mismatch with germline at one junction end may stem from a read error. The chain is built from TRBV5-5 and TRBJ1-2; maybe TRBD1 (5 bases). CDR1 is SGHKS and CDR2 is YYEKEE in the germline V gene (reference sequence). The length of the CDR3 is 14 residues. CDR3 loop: CASSPPDSLYVYTF. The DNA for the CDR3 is TGTGCCAGCAGCCCTCCCGACAGCTTATATGTCTACACCTTC.

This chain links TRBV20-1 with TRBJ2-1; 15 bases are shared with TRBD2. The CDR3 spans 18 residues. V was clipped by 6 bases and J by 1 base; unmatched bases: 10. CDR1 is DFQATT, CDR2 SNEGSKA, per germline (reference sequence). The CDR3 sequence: CSAPGLAGGSVSYNEQFF. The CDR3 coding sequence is TGCAGTGCGCCGGGACTAGCGGGAGGCTCCGTTTCCTACAATGAGCAGTTCTTC.

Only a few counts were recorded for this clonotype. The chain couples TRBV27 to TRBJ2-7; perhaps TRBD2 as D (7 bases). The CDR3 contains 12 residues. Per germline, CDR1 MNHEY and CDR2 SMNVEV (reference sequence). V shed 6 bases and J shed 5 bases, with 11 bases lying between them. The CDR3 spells CASRGGQNEQYF. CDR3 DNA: TGTGCCAGCAGGGGGGGGCAGAACGAGCAGTACTTC.

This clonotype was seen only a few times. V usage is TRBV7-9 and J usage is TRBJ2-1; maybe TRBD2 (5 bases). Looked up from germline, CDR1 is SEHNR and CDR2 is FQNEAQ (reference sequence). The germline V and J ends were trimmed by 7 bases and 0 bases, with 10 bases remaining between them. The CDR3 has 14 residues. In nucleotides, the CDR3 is TGTGCCAGCATAGGACTGTCCTCCTACAATGAGCAGTTCTTC. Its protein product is CASIGLSSYNEQFF.

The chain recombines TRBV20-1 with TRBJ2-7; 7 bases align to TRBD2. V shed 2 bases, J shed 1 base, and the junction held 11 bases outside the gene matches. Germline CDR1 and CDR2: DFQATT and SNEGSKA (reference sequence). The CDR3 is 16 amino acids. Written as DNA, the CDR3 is TGCAGTGCTAGAAATGAGGGAGGGCCGTGGTCCTACGAGCAGTACTTC. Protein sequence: CSARNEGGPWSYEQYF.

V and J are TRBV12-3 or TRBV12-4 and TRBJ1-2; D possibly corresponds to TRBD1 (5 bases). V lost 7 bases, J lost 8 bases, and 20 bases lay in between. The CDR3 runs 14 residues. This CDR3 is CASTSGVARGGYTF. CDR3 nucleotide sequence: TGTGCCAGCACATCGGGGGTGGCCCGGGGGGGCTACACCTTC.

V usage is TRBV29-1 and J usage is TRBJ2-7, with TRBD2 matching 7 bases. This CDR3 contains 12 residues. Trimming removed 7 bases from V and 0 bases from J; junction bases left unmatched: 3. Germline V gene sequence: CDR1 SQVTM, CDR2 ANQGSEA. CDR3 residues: CSAASGSYEQYF. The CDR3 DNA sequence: TGCAGCGCCGCTAGCGGCTCCTACGAGCAGTACTTC.

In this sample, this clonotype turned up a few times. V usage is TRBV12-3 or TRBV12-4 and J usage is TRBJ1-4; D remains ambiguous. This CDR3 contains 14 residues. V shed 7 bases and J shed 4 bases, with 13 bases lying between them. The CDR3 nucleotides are TGTGCCAGCACCCCCGGGCGGCTTAATGAAAAACTGTTTTTT. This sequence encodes CASTPGRLNEKLFF.